The sample holds one count of the clone carrying this T cell receptor beta chain. The data are from a study of cytomegalovirus exposure and HLA in healthy donors. The PCR made use of 60 Vbeta and 13 Jbeta primers. The table came from immunoSEQ multiplex PCR; TCRdb's copy has only in-frame clones and leaves some out. The table includes 100,000 or so clones, around 80% detected once. V lost 10 bases to trimming and J lost 3 bases; unmatched junction nucleotides: 8. Germline CDR1 reads MNHEY; CDR2 reads SVGAGI. This CDR3 comprises 13 residues. The sample taken for sequencing was PBMCs. The TCR comes from a man aged 30-40 years in good health and CMV-seropositive. V gene TRBV6-5 combines with J gene TRBJ1-1, with 7 positions matching TRBD1. The CDR3 DNA reads as TGTGCCACGGGGACAGCGGCTTACACTGAAGCTTTCTTT. Its translation is CATGTAAYTEAFF.